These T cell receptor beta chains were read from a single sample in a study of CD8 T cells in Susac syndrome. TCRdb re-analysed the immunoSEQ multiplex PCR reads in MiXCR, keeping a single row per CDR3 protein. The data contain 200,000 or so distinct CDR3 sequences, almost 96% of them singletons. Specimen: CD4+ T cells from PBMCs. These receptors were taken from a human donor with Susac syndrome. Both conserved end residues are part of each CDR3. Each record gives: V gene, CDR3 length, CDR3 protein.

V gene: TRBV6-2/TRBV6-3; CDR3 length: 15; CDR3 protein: CASSLGASKANVLTF
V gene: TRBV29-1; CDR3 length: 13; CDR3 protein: CSVDRGLNTEAFF
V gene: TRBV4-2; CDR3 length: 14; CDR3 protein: CASSQETGNYGYTF
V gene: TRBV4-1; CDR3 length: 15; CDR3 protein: CASSHGTLTADTQYF
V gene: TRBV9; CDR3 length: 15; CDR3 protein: CASSGEILTTYGYTF
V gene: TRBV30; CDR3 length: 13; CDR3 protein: CAWARGRGYEQYF
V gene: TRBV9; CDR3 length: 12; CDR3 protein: CASSPTFNEQFF
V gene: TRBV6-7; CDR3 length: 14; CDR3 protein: CASSYGPANQPQHF
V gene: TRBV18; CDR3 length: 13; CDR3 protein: CASSPQQGYEQFF
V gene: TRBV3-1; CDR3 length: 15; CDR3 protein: CASSEGLAGGETQYF
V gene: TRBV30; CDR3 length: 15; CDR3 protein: CAWSVGTGSNYGYTF
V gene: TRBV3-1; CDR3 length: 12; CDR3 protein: CASSPPSSPLHF
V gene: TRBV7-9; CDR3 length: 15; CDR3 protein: CASSLNFRGQETQYF
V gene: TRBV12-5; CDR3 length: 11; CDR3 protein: CASAPNTEAFF
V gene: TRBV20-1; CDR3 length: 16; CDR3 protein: CSALRTSGGFTGELFF
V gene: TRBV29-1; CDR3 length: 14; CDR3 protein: CSVEDNNSNQPQHF
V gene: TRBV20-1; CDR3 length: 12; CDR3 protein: CSVPGSIYGYTF
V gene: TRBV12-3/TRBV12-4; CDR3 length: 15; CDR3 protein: CASARSPQVPYEQYF
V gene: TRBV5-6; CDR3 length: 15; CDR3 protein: CASSLLGTEIDTQYF
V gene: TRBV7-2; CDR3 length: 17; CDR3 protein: CASSLGAAGLSNQPQHF
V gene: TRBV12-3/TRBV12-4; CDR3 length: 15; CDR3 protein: CASSHRDRAAYEQYF
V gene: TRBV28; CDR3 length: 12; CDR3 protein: CATFPSGQPQHF
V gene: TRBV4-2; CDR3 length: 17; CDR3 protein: CASSRFMASGGIDTQYF
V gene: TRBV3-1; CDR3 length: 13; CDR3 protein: CASSQWGNTEAFF
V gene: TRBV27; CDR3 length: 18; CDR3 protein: CASSFRKFTGGTNEKLFF
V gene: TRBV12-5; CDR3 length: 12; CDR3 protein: CASGPGALEQFF
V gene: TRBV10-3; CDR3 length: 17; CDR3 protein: CAITPGLGAPSTDTQYF
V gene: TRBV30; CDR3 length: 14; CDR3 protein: CAWSTQGGNQPQHF
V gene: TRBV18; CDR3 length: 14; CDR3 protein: CASSPGAGEETQYF
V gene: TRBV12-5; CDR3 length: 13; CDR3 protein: CASGVGGNQPQHF
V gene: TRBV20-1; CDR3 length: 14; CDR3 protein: CSAQTGSGANVLTF
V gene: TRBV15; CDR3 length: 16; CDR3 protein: CATSRDPGGVTDTQYF
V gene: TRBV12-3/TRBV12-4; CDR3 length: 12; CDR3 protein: CASSSHADTQYF
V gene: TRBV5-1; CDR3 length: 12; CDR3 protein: CASSLGARELFF
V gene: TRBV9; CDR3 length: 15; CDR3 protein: CASSGTSGTYNEQFF
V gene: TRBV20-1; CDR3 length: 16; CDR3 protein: CSAMSPRTGNRNEQFF
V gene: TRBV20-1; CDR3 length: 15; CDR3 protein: CSARINKGSTDTQYF
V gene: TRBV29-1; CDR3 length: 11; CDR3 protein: CSVVGAGELFF
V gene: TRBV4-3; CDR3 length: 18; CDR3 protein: CASSQEASGGSSTDTQYF
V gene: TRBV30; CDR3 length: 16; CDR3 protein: CAWSRTGTGFYQPQHF
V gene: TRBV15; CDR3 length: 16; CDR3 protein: CATSGRTSGAGDEQFF
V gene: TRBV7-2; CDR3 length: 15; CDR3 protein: CASSFETYRSNEQFF
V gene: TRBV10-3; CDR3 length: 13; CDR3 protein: CAISGQKQETQYF
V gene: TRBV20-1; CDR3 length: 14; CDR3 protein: CSADSSGGAIEQFF
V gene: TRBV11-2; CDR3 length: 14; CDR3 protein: CASSLTGTVNEQYF
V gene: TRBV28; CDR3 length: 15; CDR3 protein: CASSSGTGRNEKLFF
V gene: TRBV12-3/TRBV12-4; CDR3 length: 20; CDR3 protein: CASSLEGLAGVQAQPDTQYF
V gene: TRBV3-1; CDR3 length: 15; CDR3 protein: CASSSTGGGNQPQHF
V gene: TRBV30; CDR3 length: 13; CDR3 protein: CAWSAGGDQPQHF
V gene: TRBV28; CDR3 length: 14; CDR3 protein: CASRNTGGPTGAFF
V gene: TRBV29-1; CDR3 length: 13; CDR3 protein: CSVEVGGLSEAFF
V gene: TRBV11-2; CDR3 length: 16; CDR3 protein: CASSRRGGASTDTQYF
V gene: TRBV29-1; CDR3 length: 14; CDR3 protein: CSVVISQGGTEAFF
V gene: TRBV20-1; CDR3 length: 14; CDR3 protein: CSARERASGNTIYF
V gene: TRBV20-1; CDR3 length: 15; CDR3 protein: CSASVSDTPWGTQYF
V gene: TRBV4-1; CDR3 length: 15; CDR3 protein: CASSQELRLNYGYTF